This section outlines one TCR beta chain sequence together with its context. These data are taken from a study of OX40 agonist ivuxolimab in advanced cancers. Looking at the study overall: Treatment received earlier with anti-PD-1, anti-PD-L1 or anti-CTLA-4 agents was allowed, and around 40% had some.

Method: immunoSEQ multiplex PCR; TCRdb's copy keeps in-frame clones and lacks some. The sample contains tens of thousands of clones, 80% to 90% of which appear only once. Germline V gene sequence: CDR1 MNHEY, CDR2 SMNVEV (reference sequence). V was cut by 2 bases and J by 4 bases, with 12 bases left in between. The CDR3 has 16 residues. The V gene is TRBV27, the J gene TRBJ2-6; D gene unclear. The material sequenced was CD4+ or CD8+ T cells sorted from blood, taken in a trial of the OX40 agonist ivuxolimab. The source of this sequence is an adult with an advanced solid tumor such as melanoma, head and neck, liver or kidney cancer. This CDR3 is CASSLTLSAGANVLTF. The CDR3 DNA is TGTGCCAGCAGTTTAACCCTCTCGGCCGGGGCCAACGTCCTGACTTTC.